The 6 T cell receptor beta chains below come from one sample, sequenced in a study of T cells in Graves' hyperthyroidism and ophthalmopathy. Amplification of TCR beta CDR3 regions was performed using RNA transcripts as template. RT-PCR in the first round (using the HTBI primer set) targeted the TCR CDR3. TCRdb fed the multiplex PCR reads into MiXCR, producing one record per CDR3 protein. The sample has roughly 96,000 distinct CDR3 sequences, about half seen once; the top ten hold around 30%. Sequencing was performed on blood. Receptors originate from a woman between 40 and 55 years old with Graves' hyperthyroidism.

Sample share makes this clonotype medium-sized (0.01 to 0.1%). The gene calls are TRBV7-2 and TRBJ2-5, with 7 bases lining up with TRBD2. The junction had 5 bases not matched to a gene; V was cut back by 3 bases and J by 7 bases. CDR3 size: 13 residues. Germline CDR1 SGHTA, CDR2 FQGNSA. The DNA of the CDR3 is TGTGCCAGCAGCTTGACTAGCTGGGGGACCCAGTACTTC. Protein: CASSLTSWGTQYF.

The chain combines TRBV6-4 with TRBJ1-3; no reliable D call. The germline CDR1 and CDR2 sequences are MRHNA and SNTAGT. V dropped 0 bases and J dropped 8 bases, with 2 bases sitting between them. The CDR3 consists of 11 residues. The CDR3 coding sequence is TGTGCCAGCAGTGACTCGGACACCATATATTTT. Amino acid sequence: CASSDSDTIYF.

Many counts were recorded for this clonotype. This rearrangement joins TRBV6-1 to TRBJ2-3; perhaps D is TRBD1 or TRBD2 (6 bases each). V lost 6 bases and J 0 bases, leaving 13 bases between the germline ends. Germline CDR1 and CDR2: MNHNS and SASEGT. The CDR3 loop spans 15 amino acids. The CDR3 DNA follows: TGTGCCAGCAGAGGGGGGAGTACTAGCACAGATACGCAGTATTTT. This gives the protein CASRGGSTSTDTQYF.

The J gene is TRBJ2-3, the V gene TRBV29-1, with TRBD1 identical over 10 bases. Per the germline V gene, CDR1 is SQVTM and CDR2 is ANQGSEA. The J segment lost 2 bases and the V segment lost 6 bases, leaving 5 bases of the junction unmatched. This CDR3 contains 14 residues. The CDR3 bases are TGCAGCGTCGGGACAGGGGCATCCACAGATACGCAGTATTTT. Protein product: CSVGTGASTDTQYF.

This clonotype was seen only once. The genes are TRBV29-1 and TRBJ2-6; 11 bases fit TRBD2. The V gene's germline CDR1 is SQVTM and CDR2 ANQGSEA. The junction had 7 bases not matched to a gene; V was cut back by 8 bases and J by 4 bases. CDR3 length: 15 amino acids. DNA for the CDR3: TGCAGCTTTCGACTAGCGGGGCCGGGGGCCAACGTCCTGACTTTC. This codes for CSFRLAGPGANVLTF.

This clonotype was seen at least ten times. The chain has TRBV7-2 and TRBJ2-7; 8 bases line up with TRBD1. The V and J ends lost 3 bases and 2 bases, in that order; junction bases with no gene match: 6. This CDR3 has 15 amino acids. Germline V CDR1 and CDR2: SGHTA, FQGNSA. CDR3 residues: CASSFGTGLTYEQYF. The CDR3 coding sequence is TGTGCCAGCAGCTTTGGGACAGGACTAACCTACGAGCAGTACTTC.